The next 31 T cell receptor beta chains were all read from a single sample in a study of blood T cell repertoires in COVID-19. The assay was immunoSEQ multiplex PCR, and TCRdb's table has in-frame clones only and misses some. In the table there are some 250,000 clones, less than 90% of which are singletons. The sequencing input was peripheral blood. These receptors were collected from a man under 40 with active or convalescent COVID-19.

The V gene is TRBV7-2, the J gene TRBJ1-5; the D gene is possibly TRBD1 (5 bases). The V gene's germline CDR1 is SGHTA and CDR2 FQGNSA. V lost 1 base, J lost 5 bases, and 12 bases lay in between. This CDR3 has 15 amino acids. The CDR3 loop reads CASSLEWQGDQPQHF. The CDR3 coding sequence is TGTGCCAGCAGCTTAGAATGGCAGGGCGATCAGCCCCAGCATTTT. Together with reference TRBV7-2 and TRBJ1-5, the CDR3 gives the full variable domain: GAGVSQSPSNKVTEKGKDVELRCDPISGHTALYWYRQSLGQGLEFLIYFQGNSAPDKSGLPSDRFSAERTGGSVSTLTIQRTQQEDSAVYLCASSLEWQGDQPQHFGDGTRLSIL.

The CDR3 loop is CASSTNTGELFF. The CDR3 DNA reads TGTGCCAGCAGCACTAACACCGGGGAGCTGTTTTTT. The rearrangement links TRBV12-3 or TRBV12-4 to TRBJ2-2; D gene ambiguous. V was cut by 6 bases and J by 2 bases, with 4 bases left in between. The length of the CDR3 is 12 residues.

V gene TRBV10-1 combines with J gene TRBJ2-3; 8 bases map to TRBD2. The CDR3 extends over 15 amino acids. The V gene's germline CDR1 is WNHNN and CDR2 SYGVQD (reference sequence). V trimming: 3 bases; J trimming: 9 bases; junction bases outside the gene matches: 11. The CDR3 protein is CASSDGLAGFETQYF. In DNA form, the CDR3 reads TGCGCCAGCAGTGACGGACTAGCAGGGTTCGAAACGCAGTATTTT.

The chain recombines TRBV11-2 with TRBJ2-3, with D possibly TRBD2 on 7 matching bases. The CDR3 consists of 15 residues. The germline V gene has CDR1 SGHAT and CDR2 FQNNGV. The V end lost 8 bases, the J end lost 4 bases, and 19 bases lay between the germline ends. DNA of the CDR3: TGTGCCAGCGGCGTTGGGGGGGGGCCCTCAGATACGCAGTATTTT. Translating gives CASGVGGGPSDTQYF.

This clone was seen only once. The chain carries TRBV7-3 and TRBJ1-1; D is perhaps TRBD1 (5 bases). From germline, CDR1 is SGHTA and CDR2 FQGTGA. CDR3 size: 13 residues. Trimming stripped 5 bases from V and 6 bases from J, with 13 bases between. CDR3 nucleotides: TGTGCCAGCAGCCCCGGCTGGGGCGCTGAAGCTTTCTTT. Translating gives CASSPGWGAEAFF.

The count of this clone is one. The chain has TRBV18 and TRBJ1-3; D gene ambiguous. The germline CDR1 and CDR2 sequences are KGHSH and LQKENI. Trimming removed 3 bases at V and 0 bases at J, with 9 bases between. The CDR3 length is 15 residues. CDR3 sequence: CASSPGLSSGNTIYF. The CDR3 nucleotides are TGTGCCAGCTCACCCGGACTGAGCTCTGGAAACACCATATATTTT.

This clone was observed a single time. CDR3 loop: CASSQVGGEKLFF. CDR3 DNA: TGCGCCAGCAGCCAAGTCGGCGGTGAAAAACTGTTTTTT. The rearrangement links TRBV4-1 to TRBJ1-4; no clear D gene. Germline CDR1 reads MGHRA; CDR2 reads YSYEKL. This CDR3 is 13 amino acids long. The V end was cut by 1 base, the J end by 7 bases, with 7 bases between.

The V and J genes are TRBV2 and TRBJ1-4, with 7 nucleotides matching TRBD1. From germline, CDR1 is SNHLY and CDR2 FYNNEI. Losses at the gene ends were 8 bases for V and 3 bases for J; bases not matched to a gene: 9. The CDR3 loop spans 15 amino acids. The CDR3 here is CASGVTGTANEKLFF. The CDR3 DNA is TGTGCCAGCGGGGTCACCGGGACAGCTAATGAAAAACTGTTTTTT.

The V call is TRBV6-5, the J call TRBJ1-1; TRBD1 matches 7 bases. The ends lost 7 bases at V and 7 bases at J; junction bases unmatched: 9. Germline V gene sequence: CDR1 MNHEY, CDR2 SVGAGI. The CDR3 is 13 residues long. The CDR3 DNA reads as TGTGCCAGCACCCCTCTCCGGGACAGTGAAGCTTTCTTT. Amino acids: CASTPLRDSEAFF.

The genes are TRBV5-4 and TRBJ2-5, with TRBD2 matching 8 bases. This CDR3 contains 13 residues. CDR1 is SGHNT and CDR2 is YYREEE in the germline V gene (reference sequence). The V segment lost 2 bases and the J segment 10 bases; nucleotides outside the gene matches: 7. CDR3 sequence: CASSLVGGAGQYF. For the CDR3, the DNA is TGTGCCAGCAGCTTAGTCGGGGGGGCGGGCCAGTACTTC.

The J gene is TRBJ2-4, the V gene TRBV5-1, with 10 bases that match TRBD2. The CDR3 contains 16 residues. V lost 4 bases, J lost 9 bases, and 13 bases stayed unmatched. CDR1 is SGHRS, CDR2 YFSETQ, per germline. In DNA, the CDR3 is TGCGCCAGCAGCAATAACGCCCTAGCGGGGGTTGGCATTCAGTACTTC. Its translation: CASSNNALAGVGIQYF. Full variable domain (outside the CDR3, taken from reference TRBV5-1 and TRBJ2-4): KAGVTQTPRYLIKTRGQQVTLSCSPISGHRSVSWYQQTPGQGLQFLFEYFSETQRNKGNFPGRFSGRQFSNSRSEMNVSTLELGDSALYLCASSNNALAGVGIQYFGAGTRLSVL.

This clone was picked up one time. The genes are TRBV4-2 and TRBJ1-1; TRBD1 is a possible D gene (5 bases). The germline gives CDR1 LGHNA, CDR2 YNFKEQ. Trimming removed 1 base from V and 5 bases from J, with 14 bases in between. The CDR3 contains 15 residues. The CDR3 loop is CASSQGLGGGTEAFF. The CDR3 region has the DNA TGTGCCAGCAGCCAAGGCCTGGGGGGAGGAACTGAAGCTTTCTTT.

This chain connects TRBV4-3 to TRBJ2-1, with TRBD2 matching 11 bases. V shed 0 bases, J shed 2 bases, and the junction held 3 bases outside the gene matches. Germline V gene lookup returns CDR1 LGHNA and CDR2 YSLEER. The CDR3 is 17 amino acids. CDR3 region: CASSQEGGLAAYNEQFF. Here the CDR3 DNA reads TGCGCCAGCAGCCAAGAGGGGGGACTAGCGGCCTACAATGAGCAGTTCTTC.

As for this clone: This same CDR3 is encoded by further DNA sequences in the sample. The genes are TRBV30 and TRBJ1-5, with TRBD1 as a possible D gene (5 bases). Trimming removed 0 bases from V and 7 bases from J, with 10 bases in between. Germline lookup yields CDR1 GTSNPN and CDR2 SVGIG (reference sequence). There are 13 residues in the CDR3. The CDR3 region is CAWSVGGDQPQHF. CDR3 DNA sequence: TGTGCCTGGAGTGTCGGAGGGGACCAGCCCCAGCATTTT. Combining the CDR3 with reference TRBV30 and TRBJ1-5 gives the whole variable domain SQTIHQWPATLVQPVGSPLSLECTVEGTSNPNLYWYRQAAGRGLQLLFYSVGIGQISSEVPQNLSASRPQDRQFILSSKKLLLSDSGFYLCAWSVGGDQPQHFGDGTRLSIL.

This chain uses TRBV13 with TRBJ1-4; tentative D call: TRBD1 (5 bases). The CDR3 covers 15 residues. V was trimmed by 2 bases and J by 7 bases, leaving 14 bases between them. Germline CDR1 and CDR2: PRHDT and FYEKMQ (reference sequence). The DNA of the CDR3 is TGTGCCAGCAGCTTACGGCAAGGGGTGGCTGAAAAACTGTTTTTT. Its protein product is CASSLRQGVAEKLFF.

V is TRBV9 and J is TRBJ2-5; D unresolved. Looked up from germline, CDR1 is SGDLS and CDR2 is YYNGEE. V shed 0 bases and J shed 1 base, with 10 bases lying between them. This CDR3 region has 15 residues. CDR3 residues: CASSVDSHLQETQYF. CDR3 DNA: TGTGCCAGCAGCGTAGACAGCCATCTCCAAGAGACCCAGTACTTC.

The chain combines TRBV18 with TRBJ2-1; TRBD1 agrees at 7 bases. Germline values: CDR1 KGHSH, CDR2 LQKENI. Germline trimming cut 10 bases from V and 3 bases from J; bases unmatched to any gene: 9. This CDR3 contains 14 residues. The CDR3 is CATSPPGGYNEQFF. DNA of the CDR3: TGTGCCACCTCCCCTCCAGGGGGCTACAATGAGCAGTTCTTC.

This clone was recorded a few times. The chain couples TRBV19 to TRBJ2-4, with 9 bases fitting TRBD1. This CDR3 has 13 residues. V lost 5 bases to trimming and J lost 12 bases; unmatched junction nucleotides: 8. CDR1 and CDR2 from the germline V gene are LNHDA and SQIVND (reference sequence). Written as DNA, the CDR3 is TGTGCCAGTAGTGCCCGGACAGGGGACGATCAGTACTTC. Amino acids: CASSARTGDDQYF.

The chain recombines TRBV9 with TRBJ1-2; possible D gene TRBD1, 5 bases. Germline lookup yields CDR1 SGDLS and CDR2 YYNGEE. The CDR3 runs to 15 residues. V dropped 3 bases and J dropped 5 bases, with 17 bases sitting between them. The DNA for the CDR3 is TGTGCCAGCAGCGGGCAGGGTTTCTTTGTTTATGGCTACACCTTC. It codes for CASSGQGFFVYGYTF.

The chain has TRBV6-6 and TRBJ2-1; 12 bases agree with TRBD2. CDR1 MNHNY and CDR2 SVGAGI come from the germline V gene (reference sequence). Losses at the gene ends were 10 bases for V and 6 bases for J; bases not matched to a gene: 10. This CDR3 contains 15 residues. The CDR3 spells CAISLAGGLGNEQFF. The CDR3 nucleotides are TGTGCCATCTCCCTAGCGGGGGGGCTGGGCAATGAGCAGTTCTTC.

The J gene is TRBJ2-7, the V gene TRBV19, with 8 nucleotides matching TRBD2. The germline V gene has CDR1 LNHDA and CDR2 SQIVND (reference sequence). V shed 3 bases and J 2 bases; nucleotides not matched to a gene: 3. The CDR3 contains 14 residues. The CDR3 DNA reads TGTGCCAGTAGTATTGGCGGGGGGCCCTACGAGCAGTACTTC. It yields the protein CASSIGGGPYEQYF.

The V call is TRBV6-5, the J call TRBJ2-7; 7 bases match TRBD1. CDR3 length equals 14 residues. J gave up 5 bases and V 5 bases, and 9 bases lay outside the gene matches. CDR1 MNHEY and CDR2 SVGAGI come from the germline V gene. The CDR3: CASSLRGHPDEQYF. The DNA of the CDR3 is TGTGCCAGCAGTCTGAGGGGGCATCCCGACGAGCAGTACTTC.

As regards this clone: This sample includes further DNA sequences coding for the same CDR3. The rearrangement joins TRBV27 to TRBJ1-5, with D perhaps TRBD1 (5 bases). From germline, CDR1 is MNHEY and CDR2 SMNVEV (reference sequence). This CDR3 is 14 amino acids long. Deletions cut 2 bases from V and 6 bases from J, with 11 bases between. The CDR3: CASSLRGFGQPQHF. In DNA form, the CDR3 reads TGTGCCAGCAGTTTAAGGGGCTTCGGTCAGCCCCAGCATTTT.

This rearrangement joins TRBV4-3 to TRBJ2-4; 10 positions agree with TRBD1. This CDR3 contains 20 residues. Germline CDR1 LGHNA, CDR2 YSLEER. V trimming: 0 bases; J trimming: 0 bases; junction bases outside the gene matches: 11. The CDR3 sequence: CASSQDVTGGYQLAKNIQYF. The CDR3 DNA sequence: TGCGCCAGCAGCCAAGACGTGACAGGGGGCTATCAGTTAGCCAAAAACATTCAGTACTTC.

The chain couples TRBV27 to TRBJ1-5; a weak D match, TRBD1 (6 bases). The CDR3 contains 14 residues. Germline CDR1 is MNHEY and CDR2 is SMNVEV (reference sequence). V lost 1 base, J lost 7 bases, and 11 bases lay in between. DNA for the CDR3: TGTGCCAGCAGTTTATGGGCAGGGGACCAGCCCCAGCATTTT. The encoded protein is CASSLWAGDQPQHF.

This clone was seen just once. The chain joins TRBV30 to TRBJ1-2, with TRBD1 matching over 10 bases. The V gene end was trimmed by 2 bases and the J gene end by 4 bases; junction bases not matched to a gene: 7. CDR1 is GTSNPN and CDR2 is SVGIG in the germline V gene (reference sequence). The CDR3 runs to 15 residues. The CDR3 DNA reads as TGTGCCTGGAGTCCGGACAGGGGGGGCACCTATGGCTACACCTTC. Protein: CAWSPDRGGTYGYTF. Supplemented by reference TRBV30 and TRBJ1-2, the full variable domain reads SQTIHQWPATLVQPVGSPLSLECTVEGTSNPNLYWYRQAAGRGLQLLFYSVGIGQISSEVPQNLSASRPQDRQFILSSKKLLLSDSGFYLCAWSPDRGGTYGYTFGSGTRLTVV.

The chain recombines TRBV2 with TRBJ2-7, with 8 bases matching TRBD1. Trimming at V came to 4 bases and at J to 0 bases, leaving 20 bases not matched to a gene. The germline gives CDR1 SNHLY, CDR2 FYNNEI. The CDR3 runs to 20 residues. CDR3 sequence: CASSARGRDRLPSTSYEQYF. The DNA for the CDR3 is TGTGCCAGCAGTGCAAGGGGCCGGGACAGGCTTCCTTCCACCTCCTACGAGCAGTACTTC.

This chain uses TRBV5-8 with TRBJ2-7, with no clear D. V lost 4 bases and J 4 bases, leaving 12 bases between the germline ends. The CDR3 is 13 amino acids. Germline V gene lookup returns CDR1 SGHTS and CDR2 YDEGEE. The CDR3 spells CASSLSWRYEQYF. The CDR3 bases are TGTGCCAGCAGCCTCTCGTGGCGGTACGAGCAGTACTTC.

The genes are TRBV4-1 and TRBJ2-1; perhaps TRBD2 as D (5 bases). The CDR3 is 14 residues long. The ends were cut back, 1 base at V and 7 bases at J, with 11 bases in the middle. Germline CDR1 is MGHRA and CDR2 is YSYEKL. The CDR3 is CASSQVEEENEQFF. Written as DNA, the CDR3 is TGCGCCAGCAGCCAAGTTGAGGAGGAGAATGAGCAGTTCTTC.

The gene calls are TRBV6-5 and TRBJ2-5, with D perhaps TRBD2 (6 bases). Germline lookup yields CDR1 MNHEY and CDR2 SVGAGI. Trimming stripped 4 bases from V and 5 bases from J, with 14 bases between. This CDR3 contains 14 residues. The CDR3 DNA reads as TGTGCCAGCAGTTCCTCAGCTGGGGGGGAGACCCAGTACTTC. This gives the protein CASSSSAGGETQYF.

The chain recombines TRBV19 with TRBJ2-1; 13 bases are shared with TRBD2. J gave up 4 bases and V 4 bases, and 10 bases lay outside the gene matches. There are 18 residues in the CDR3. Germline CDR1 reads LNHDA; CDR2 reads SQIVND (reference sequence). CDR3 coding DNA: TGTGCCAGTAGTACCCTACCCGGGACTAGCGGGGTTTACAATGAGCAGTTCTTC. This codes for CASSTLPGTSGVYNEQFF.